Below are 5 T cell receptor beta chains sequenced from a single sample in a study of T cell repertoires in cytomegalovirus infection (dated by TCRdb to between 2018 and 2021). These receptors have no identified antigens. Per the publication, the treatment or condition label means: in vitro stimulation with specific CMV peptide epitopes to enrich CMV-specific T cells. The run used an Illumina HiSeq 1500. TCRdb took the public reads, trimmed them with fastp at Q25, ran MiXCR for clone calling and kept in-frame beta chains. Rows are unified per CDR3 protein, each entry keeping the most common DNA and genes. The sample table contains approximately 910,000 distinct CDR3 sequences; only one count was recorded for roughly a third of them. The ten largest clones take up roughly 13% of the sample. The source was cultured CD8+ T cells from PBMCs, collected from culture after CMV antigen stimulation. These receptors originate from a human donor in good health (CMV status not recorded). Some clones in this sample may be carry-over from other donors' samples.

This clonotype was seen only a few times. The chain couples TRBV19 to TRBJ1-4, with 10 bases that match TRBD1. V shed 4 bases and J 8 bases; nucleotides not matched to a gene: 4. There are 14 residues in the CDR3. From germline, CDR1 is LNHDA and CDR2 SQIVND (reference sequence). The CDR3 sequence is CASSTGTGEEKLFF. CDR3 in DNA: TGTGCCAGTAGTACGGGGACAGGGGAGGAAAAACTGTTTTTT.

This clonotype has a count of ten or more. This sequence joins TRBV7-9 and TRBJ2-7; 11 bases map to TRBD2. In germline, CDR1 is SEHNR, CDR2 FQNEAQ (reference sequence). Unmatched junction bases numbered 6, after V lost 5 bases and J lost 0 bases. This CDR3 contains 16 residues. CDR3 protein: CASSPQTSGVSYEQYF. The DNA of the CDR3 is TGTGCCAGCAGCCCTCAGACTAGCGGGGTCTCCTACGAGCAGTACTTC.

This rearrangement joins TRBV27 to TRBJ1-1, with unresolved D. Germline-derived CDR1 and CDR2 are MNHEY and SMNVEV (reference sequence). The CDR3 runs to 16 residues. The germline V and J ends were trimmed by 2 bases and 0 bases, with 13 bases remaining between them. The CDR3 loop is CASSLNHFIMNTEAFF. The CDR3 DNA is TGTGCCAGCAGTTTAAATCATTTTATAATGAACACTGAAGCTTTCTTT.

This clonotype was recorded a few times. The gene calls are TRBV12-3 or TRBV12-4 and TRBJ2-7, with TRBD2 as a possible D gene (5 bases). The CDR3 totals 14 residues. Trimming took 3 bases from V and 5 from J, leaving 14 bases between them. The CDR3 DNA sequence: TGTGCCAGCAGTTTCTTCCCGCGGGCAGACGAGCAGTACTTC. This encodes CASSFFPRADEQYF.

This clonotype was seen more than once but under ten times. The chain joins TRBV5-6 to TRBJ1-2; D is perhaps TRBD1 (6 bases). The CDR3 is made up of 15 amino acids. CDR1 SGHDT and CDR2 YYEEEE come from the germline V gene. Trimming left V 4 bases short and J 2 bases short, with 15 bases between. The CDR3: CASSPGGVGNYGYTF. The CDR3 nucleotides are TGTGCCAGCAGCCCGGGGGGCGTCGGGAACTATGGCTACACCTTC.